The rows below give T cell receptor beta chains drawn from one sample of a study of blood T cells in healthy people across ages. MiXCR, applied by TCRdb to the 5' RACE reads, yields one record per CDR3 protein. Of 1,500,000 or so distinct CDR3 sequences in the sample, around 59% were seen once. Sequencing was done on a sample of blood. The receptors here all came from a man aged 18 to 35 in good health. Both conserved end residues are part of each CDR3. D genes are given only for firm matches.

TRBV7-2	TRBJ2-3	TRBD2	CASSAGLARFTDTQYF
TRBV24-1	TRBJ2-2	.	CATLKAEVGELFF
TRBV27	TRBJ1-2	.	CASSPTAGDYGYTF
TRBV7-9	TRBJ2-7	TRBD2	CASSSEGGASYEQYF
TRBV5-1	TRBJ2-3	.	CASSLVSDTSTDTQYF
TRBV4-1	TRBJ1-1	.	CASSQIRSGNTEAFF
TRBV10-1	TRBJ2-1	TRBD2	CASSESGLAGKQFF
TRBV10-3	TRBJ2-3	.	CASGPPATDTQYF
TRBV10-3	.	.	CAIRGVRGTGAEQYF
TRBV27	TRBJ1-5	TRBD1	CASALTGGGGQPQHF
TRBV6-1	TRBJ2-4	TRBD1	CASSPTGGVGDIQYF
TRBV29-1	TRBJ1-2	.	CSVGVAGGGGYTF
TRBV12-3/TRBV12-4	TRBJ1-6	.	CASRPREVSSPLHF
TRBV5-1	TRBJ2-7	TRBD2	CASSLGGGTRGYEQYF
TRBV7-6	TRBJ2-1	TRBD2	CASSERTSGSYEQFF
TRBV4-1	TRBJ2-7	.	CASSQPGNYYEQYF
TRBV7-9	TRBJ2-1	.	CASSYADEQFF
TRBV9	TRBJ1-2	.	CASSHTRGDQTNYGYTF
TRBV20-1	TRBJ2-5	TRBD2	CSAPSSGGGTQYF
TRBV6-2/TRBV6-3	TRBJ2-1	.	CASSYAGGGGNEQFF
TRBV6-5	TRBJ2-7	TRBD1	CASSYGGQGDSYEQYF
TRBV6-5	TRBJ1-2	TRBD1	CASSYLGQGRGYTF
TRBV27	.	TRBD1	CASSSARDRARYEQYF
TRBV4-3	TRBJ2-5	TRBD2	CASSQFRGGKETQYF
TRBV9	.	.	CASSVGQDSSYEQYF